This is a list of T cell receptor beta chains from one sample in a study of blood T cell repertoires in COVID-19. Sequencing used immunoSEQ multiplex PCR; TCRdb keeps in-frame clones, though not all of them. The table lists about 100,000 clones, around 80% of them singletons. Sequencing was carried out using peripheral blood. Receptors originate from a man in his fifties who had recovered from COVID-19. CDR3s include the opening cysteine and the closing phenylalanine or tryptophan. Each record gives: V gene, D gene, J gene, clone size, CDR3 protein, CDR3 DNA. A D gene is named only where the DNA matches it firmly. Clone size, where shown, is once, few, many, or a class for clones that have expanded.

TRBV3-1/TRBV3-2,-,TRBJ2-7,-,CASSQGHQVYEQYF,TGTGCCAGCAGCCAAGGGCATCAGGTCTACGAGCAGTACTTC
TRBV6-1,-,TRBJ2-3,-,CASSDQGGDTQYF,TGTGCCAGCAGTGACCAGGGAGGCGATACGCAGTATTTT
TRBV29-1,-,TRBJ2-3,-,CSFGGETDTQYF,TGCAGCTTCGGGGGAGAGACAGATACGCAGTATTTT
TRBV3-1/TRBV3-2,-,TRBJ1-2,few,CASSRRDNLNYGYTF,TGTGCCAGCAGCCGCCGGGATAACCTTAACTATGGCTACACCTTC
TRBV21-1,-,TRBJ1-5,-,CASTETGAYHNQPQHF,TGTGCCAGCACCGAGACAGGGGCGTATCACAATCAGCCCCAGCATTTT
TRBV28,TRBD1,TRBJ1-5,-,CASSPGTGSNQPQHF,TGTGCCAGCAGTCCTGGGACAGGGAGCAATCAGCCCCAGCATTTT
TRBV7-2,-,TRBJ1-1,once,CASSLRMGGTEAFF,TGTGCCAGCAGCCTCAGAATGGGGGGCACTGAAGCTTTCTTT
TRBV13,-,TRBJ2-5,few,CASSSTRGRETQYF,TGTGCCAGCAGCTCGACCCGAGGTCGGGAGACCCAGTACTTC
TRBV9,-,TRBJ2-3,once,CASSVDLGDTQYF,TGTGCCAGCAGCGTAGATCTAGGAGATACGCAGTATTTT
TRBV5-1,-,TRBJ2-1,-,CASSLGGTLNEQFF,TGCGCCAGCAGCTTGGGAGGGACTTTAAATGAGCAGTTCTTC
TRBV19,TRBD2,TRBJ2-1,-,CASRTLSGRWGEQFF,TGTGCCAGTAGGACCCTTAGCGGGAGATGGGGGGAGCAGTTCTTC
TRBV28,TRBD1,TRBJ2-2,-,CASRGQGATGELFF,TGTGCCAGCAGGGGACAGGGGGCGACCGGGGAGCTGTTTTTT
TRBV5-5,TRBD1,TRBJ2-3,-,CAISVQGARTDTQYF,TGTGCCATCTCGGTCCAGGGGGCTCGCACAGATACGCAGTATTTT
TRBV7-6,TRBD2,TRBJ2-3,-,CASSLGTSGAKDTQYF,TGTGCCAGCAGCCTTGGGACTAGCGGGGCTAAAGATACGCAGTATTTT
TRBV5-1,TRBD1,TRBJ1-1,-,CASSLGQGAILAFF,TGCGCCAGCAGCTTGGGACAGGGGGCGATTTTGGCTTTCTTT